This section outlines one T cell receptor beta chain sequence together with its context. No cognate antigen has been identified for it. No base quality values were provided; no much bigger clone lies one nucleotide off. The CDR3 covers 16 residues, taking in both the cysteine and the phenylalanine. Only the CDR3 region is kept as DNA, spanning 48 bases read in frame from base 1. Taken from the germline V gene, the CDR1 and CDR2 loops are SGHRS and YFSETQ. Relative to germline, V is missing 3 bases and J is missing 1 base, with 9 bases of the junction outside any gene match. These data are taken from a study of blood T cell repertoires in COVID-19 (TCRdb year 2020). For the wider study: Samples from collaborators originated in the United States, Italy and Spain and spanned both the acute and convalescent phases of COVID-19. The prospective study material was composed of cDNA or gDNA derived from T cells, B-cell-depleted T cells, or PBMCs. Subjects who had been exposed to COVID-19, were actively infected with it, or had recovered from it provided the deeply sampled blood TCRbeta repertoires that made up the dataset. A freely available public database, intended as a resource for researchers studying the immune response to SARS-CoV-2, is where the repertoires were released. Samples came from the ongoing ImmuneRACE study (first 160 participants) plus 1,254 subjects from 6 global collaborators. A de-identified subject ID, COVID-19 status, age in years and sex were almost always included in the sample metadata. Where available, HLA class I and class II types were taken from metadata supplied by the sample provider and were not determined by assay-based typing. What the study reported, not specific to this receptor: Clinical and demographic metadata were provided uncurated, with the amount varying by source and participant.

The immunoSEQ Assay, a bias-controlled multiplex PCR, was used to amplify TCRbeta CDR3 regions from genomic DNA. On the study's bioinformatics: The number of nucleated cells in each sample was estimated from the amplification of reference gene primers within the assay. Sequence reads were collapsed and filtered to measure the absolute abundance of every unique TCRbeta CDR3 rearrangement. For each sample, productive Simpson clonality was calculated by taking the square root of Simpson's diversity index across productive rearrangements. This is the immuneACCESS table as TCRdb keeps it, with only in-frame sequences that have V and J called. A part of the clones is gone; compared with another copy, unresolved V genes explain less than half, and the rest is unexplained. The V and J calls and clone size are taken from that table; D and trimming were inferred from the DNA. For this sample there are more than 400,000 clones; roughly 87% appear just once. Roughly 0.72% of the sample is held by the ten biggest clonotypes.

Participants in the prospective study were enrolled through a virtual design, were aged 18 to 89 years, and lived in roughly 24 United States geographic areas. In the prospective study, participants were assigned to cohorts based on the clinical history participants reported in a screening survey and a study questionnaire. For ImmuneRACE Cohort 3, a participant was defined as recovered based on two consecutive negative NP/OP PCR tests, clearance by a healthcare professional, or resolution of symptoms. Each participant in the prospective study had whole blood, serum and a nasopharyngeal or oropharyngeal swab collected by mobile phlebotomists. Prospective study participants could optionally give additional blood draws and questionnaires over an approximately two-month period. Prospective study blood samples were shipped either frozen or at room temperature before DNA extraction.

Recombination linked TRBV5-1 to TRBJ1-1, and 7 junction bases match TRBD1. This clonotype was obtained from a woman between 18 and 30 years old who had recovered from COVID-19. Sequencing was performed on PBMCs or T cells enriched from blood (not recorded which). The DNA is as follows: TGCGCCAGCAGCTCGAGGGCCGGGACAGCGAACACTGAAGCTTTCTTT. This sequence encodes CASSSRAGTANTEAFF.